What follows are 3 T cell receptor beta chains derived from one specimen sequenced in a study of post-analysis software for immune sequencing data. These receptors are not linked to any known antigen. Findings and limits, study-wide: Five TRBV segments, including TRBV5-6, TRBV5-1 and TRBV20-1, were more frequent in patients than controls.

Prepared TCR beta cDNA libraries contained unique molecular identifiers. A single record per CDR3 protein comes from TCRdb applying MiXCR to the PCR reads. Among about 540,000 distinct CDR3 sequences listed, around 36% were seen once. Sequencing was carried out using blood. Source of these receptors: a girl younger than 18 with multiple sclerosis.

V gene TRBV14 combines with J gene TRBJ2-3; D gene unclear. V was clipped by 0 bases and J by 2 bases, with 12 bases between them. This CDR3 region has 16 residues. Per the germline V gene, CDR1 is SGHDN and CDR2 is FVKESK. This CDR3 reads CASSQDLSLLTDTQYF. Here the CDR3 DNA reads TGTGCCAGCAGCCAAGATCTATCGCTCCTCACAGATACGCAGTATTTT. Drawing the rest from reference TRBV14 and TRBJ2-3, the complete variable domain is EAGVTQFPSHSVIEKGQTVTLRCDPISGHDNLYWYRRVMGKEIKFLLHFVKESKQDESGMPNNRFLAERTGGTYSTLKVQPAELEDSGVYFCASSQDLSLLTDTQYFGPGTRLTVL.

The V call is TRBV5-1, the J call TRBJ2-7; 9 bases line up with TRBD1. Germline V gene sequence: CDR1 SGHRS, CDR2 YFSETQ. With V trimmed by 4 bases and J by 1 base, 6 bases remained unmatched. The CDR3 spans 15 residues. Written as DNA, the CDR3 is TGCGCCAGCAGCACCGGGACAGGGTCGTCCTACGAGCAGTACTTC. This sequence encodes CASSTGTGSSYEQYF. The full variable domain, completed using reference TRBV5-1 and TRBJ2-7, is KAGVTQTPRYLIKTRGQQVTLSCSPISGHRSVSWYQQTPGQGLQFLFEYFSETQRNKGNFPGRFSGRQFSNSRSEMNVSTLELGDSALYLCASSTGTGSSYEQYFGPGTRLTVT.

The chain recombines TRBV3-1 with TRBJ2-7; a possible D gene is TRBD2 (6 bases). The V gene's germline CDR1 is LGHDT and CDR2 YNNKEL (reference sequence). Between the trimmed V and J ends, which lost 1 base and 3 bases, there was a span of 13 bases. The CDR3 extends over 15 amino acids. The CDR3 DNA is TGTGCCAGCAGCCAAGCATGGCGGGGCGACTACGAGCAGTACTTC. Protein product: CASSQAWRGDYEQYF.